This T cell receptor (beta chain) emerged from a study of T cells in tuberculosis. Thawed, overnight-rested PBMC were stained with GMM-loaded CD1B tetramer, viability dye and anti-CD3, then sorted. CD1B tetramers were loaded with Rhodococcus equi-derived C32 glucose monomycolate. Trimming took off 4 bases at V and 13 bases at J, with 20 bases between the two ends. The CDR3 has 13 residues. In germline, CDR1 is SGHRS, CDR2 YFSETQ. Assay: immunoSEQ multiplex PCR; the TCRdb copy retains only in-frame clones and omits some. The profile shows approximately 100,000 clones, about nine tenths of them singletons.

The sequence was obtained from an adult woman with latent tuberculosis. Material: CD1b-GMM tetramer-negative cells sorted from PBMCs. V gene TRBV5-1 combines with J gene TRBJ1-2; D remains unclear. For the CDR3, the DNA is TGCGCCAGCAGCCCCGGAGTGGGTTGGGTCTCCACCTTC. It translates to CASSPGVGWVSTF.